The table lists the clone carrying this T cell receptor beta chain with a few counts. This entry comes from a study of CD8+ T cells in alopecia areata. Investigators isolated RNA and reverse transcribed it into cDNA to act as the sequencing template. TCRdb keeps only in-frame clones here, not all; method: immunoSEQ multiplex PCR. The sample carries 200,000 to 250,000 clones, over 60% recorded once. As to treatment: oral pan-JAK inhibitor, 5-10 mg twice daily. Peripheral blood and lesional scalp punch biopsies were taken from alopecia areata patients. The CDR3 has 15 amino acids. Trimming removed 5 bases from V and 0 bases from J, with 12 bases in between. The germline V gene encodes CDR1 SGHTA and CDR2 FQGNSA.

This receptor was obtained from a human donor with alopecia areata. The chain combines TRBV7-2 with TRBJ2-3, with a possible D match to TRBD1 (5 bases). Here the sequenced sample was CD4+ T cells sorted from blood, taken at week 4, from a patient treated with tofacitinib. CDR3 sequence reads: CASSPQAASTDTQYF. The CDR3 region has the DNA TGTGCCAGCAGCCCACAGGCGGCTAGCACAGATACGCAGTATTTT.